Shown below are 20 T cell receptor beta chains from a single sample sequenced in a study of T-cell memory formation after mild COVID-19. TCRdb re-called the 5' RACE reads with MiXCR, one entry per CDR3 protein. The repertoire holds approximately 410,000 distinct CDR3 sequences, 23% seen once, with around 13% in the top ten. The sample taken for sequencing was PBMCs or a T cell subset sorted from them (not recorded which). The receptors come from an adult woman who had mild COVID-19 (a few samples of this study predate the infection). Cell type and time point are not known.

This sequence joins TRBV5-1 and TRBJ2-5; 14 nucleotides line up with TRBD2. The junction had 11 bases not matched to a gene; V was cut back by 3 bases and J by 1 base. The germline gives CDR1 SGHRS, CDR2 YFSETQ. There are 19 residues in the CDR3. This CDR3 reads CASSSLGGLAGAGQETQYF. CDR3 sequence (DNA): TGCGCCAGCAGCTCCCTAGGGGGACTAGCGGGAGCCGGCCAAGAGACCCAGTACTTC.

There are a few counts of this clonotype. The gene calls are TRBV11-2 and TRBJ2-4, with a weak D call TRBD1 (6 bases). The CDR3 covers 13 residues. V lost 0 bases to trimming and J lost 11 bases, with 11 bases between them. From germline, CDR1 is SGHAT and CDR2 FQNNGV. The CDR3 coding sequence is TGTGCCAGCAGCTTAGACAGGGGAAGGGTTCAGTACTTC. This translates into CASSLDRGRVQYF.

This clonotype appeared a few times. This chain joins TRBV2 and TRBJ2-5, with TRBD2 matching over 7 bases. V lost 4 bases and J lost 4; bases outside the gene matches: 9. The CDR3 contains 15 residues. Germline CDR1 SNHLY, CDR2 FYNNEI. Here the CDR3 reads CASSGEGGPRETQYF. The CDR3 DNA sequence: TGTGCCAGCAGTGGCGAGGGAGGGCCCAGAGAGACCCAGTACTTC. The complete variable domain, with remaining parts taken from reference TRBV2 and TRBJ2-5, reads EPEVTQTPSHQVTQMGQEVILRCVPISNHLYFYWYRQILGQKVEFLVSFYNNEISEKSEIFDDQFSVERPDGSNFTLKIRSTKLEDSAMYFCASSGEGGPRETQYFGPGTRLLVL.

This clonotype occurred a few times. V gene TRBV6-5 combines with J gene TRBJ1-2, with D uncertain. Trimming pared 2 bases from V and 6 bases from J, leaving 13 bases between. The CDR3 loop spans 14 amino acids. Looked up from germline, CDR1 is MNHEY and CDR2 is SVGAGI. CDR3 nucleotide sequence: TGTGCCAGCAGTTACCAGGCTCCCTCTAATGGCTACACCTTC. Protein product: CASSYQAPSNGYTF.

This chain joins TRBV24-1 and TRBJ2-1, with 11 bases fitting TRBD2. V was clipped by 4 bases and J by 7 bases; unmatched bases: 5. Germline V gene data show CDR1 as KGHDR and CDR2 as SFDVKD. This CDR3 is 15 amino acids long. The CDR3 sequence: CATSERLAGFNEQFF. In DNA, the CDR3 is TGTGCCACCAGTGAAAGACTAGCGGGATTTAATGAGCAGTTCTTC.

This clonotype was seen a handful of times. The V gene is TRBV11-2, the J gene TRBJ2-7; 10 bases map to TRBD2. The trim removed 5 bases at V and 6 bases at J, leaving 7 bases unmatched. Germline CDR1 and CDR2: SGHAT and FQNNGV. CDR3 length: 14 residues. The CDR3 nucleotides read TGTGCCAGCAGCCCTAGCGGGAGAGGCGGCGAGCAGTACTTC. This sequence encodes CASSPSGRGGEQYF.

This clonotype was seen a handful of times. The chain combines TRBV4-2 with TRBJ2-2; TRBD2 agrees at 13 bases. This CDR3 comprises 15 residues. The germline gives CDR1 LGHNA, CDR2 YNFKEQ. V dropped 4 bases and J dropped 8; count of bases not matched to a gene: 4. The CDR3 spells CASSPTSGGQGELFF. CDR3 bases: TGTGCCAGCAGCCCGACTAGCGGGGGGCAGGGGGAGCTGTTTTTT.

This clonotype was counted between two and nine times. The CDR3 reads CSVEPSRDIRGDTQYF. Written as DNA, the CDR3 is TGCAGCGTTGAGCCGTCCCGGGACATTAGGGGAGATACGCAGTATTTT. The genes are TRBV29-1 and TRBJ2-3; weak D call: TRBD1 (6 bases). Trimming pared 3 bases from V and 5 bases from J, leaving 21 bases between. The CDR3 consists of 16 residues. Per the germline V gene, CDR1 is SQVTM and CDR2 is ANQGSEA.

This rearrangement joins TRBV7-6 to TRBJ2-5; the D is unclear. Trimming cost V 1 base and J 3 bases, with 9 bases left between them. This CDR3 spans 14 amino acids. CDR1 and CDR2 (germline): SGHVS, FNYEAQ. CDR3 loop: CASSLEASEETQYF. The CDR3 region has the DNA TGTGCCAGCAGCTTAGAGGCGTCAGAAGAGACCCAGTACTTC.

Only a few counts were recorded for this clonotype. The V call is TRBV5-1, the J call TRBJ1-1; D gene uncertain. Germline values: CDR1 SGHRS, CDR2 YFSETQ. The CDR3 totals 16 residues. The V end was cut by 0 bases, the J end by 2 bases, with 14 bases between. CDR3 in DNA: TGCGCCAGCAGCTTGGCGCGGTCCAGCCCAAACACTGAAGCTTTCTTT. Residues: CASSLARSSPNTEAFF.

This clonotype was detected a few times. V and J are TRBV7-8 and TRBJ1-4; TRBD1 matches at 7 bases. Germline V CDR1 and CDR2: SGHVS, FQNEAQ. With 0 bases clipped from V and 0 bases from J, the junction kept 1 base outside the gene matches. The CDR3 consists of 16 residues. The CDR3 nucleotides are TGTGCCAGCAGCTTAGCGACAGGGACAACTAATGAAAAACTGTTTTTT. Protein product: CASSLATGTTNEKLFF.

The rearrangement joins TRBV7-3 to TRBJ2-3; TRBD2 is a possible D gene (7 bases). CDR3 length equals 14 residues. V was clipped by 4 bases and J by 2 bases, with 10 bases between them. Germline lookup yields CDR1 SGHTA and CDR2 FQGTGA. CDR3 nucleotide sequence: TGTGCCAGCAGCTCCCGGGGGGCCACAGATACGCAGTATTTT. Its protein is CASSSRGATDTQYF.

V is TRBV7-9 and J is TRBJ2-7; 9 bases agree with TRBD2. The CDR3 has 16 amino acids. The V gene end was trimmed by 1 base and the J gene end by 2 bases; junction bases not matched to a gene: 6. Per the germline V gene, CDR1 is SEHNR and CDR2 is FQNEAQ (reference sequence). CDR3 protein: CASSLGWASGTYEQYF. The CDR3 bases are TGTGCCAGCAGCTTAGGGTGGGCTAGCGGGACCTACGAGCAGTACTTC.

The rearrangement uses TRBV6-5 and TRBJ1-1; D uncertain. The CDR3 consists of 13 residues. Germline CDR1 reads MNHEY; CDR2 reads SVGAGI. Trimming stripped 0 bases from V and 5 bases from J, with 7 bases between. The CDR3 DNA is TGTGCCAGCAGTTACTCAGGGAAGACTGAAGCTTTCTTT. This gives the protein CASSYSGKTEAFF.

This clonotype was seen at least ten times. This chain joins TRBV5-4 and TRBJ2-3, with D possibly matching TRBD2 (6 bases). The CDR3 totals 13 residues. The ends were cut back, 7 bases at V and 3 bases at J, with 12 bases in the middle. Germline-derived CDR1 and CDR2 are SGHNT and YYREEE (reference sequence). This CDR3 is CASAAGMTDTQYF. The CDR3 DNA reads as TGTGCCAGCGCGGCGGGGATGACAGATACGCAGTATTTT.

This clonotype has more than one count but fewer than ten. The V and J genes are TRBV3-1 and TRBJ2-5; 10 bases are a match to TRBD2. The CDR3 contains 16 residues. Unmatched junction bases numbered 6, after V lost 1 base and J lost 4 bases. Germline assignment: CDR1 LGHDT and CDR2 YNNKEL (reference sequence). CDR3 sequence: CASSQGRLAGAETQYF. The CDR3 nucleotides are TGTGCCAGCAGCCAAGGGCGTCTAGCGGGAGCAGAGACCCAGTACTTC.

This clonotype was detected only a few times. The chain joins TRBV10-3 to TRBJ2-7; D is ambiguous. Trimming cost V 0 bases and J 5 bases, with 11 bases left between them. Per the germline V gene, CDR1 is ENHRY and CDR2 is SYGVKD. This CDR3 is 14 amino acids long. The CDR3 DNA sequence: TGTGCCATCAGTGAGTCCGAGGTCGGCCACGAGCAGTACTTC. Translated: CAISESEVGHEQYF.

This clonotype was seen more than once but under ten times. The rearrangement uses TRBV19 and TRBJ2-3; D perhaps matches TRBD2 (7 bases). Trimming left V 6 bases short and J 0 bases short, with 16 bases between. CDR1 is LNHDA and CDR2 is SQIVND in the germline V gene (reference sequence). The CDR3 spans 16 residues. The CDR3 protein is CASRDRGAASTDTQYF. CDR3 sequence (DNA): TGTGCCAGTAGAGACCGGGGGGCCGCGAGCACAGATACGCAGTATTTT.

The CDR3 sequence is CSAQFRGGDLQETQYF. CDR3 nucleotide sequence: TGCAGTGCCCAGTTTAGGGGTGGAGATCTCCAAGAGACCCAGTACTTC. This chain connects TRBV20-1 to TRBJ2-5, with TRBD1 as a possible D gene (5 bases). Germline CDR1 reads DFQATT; CDR2 reads SNEGSKA (reference sequence). V shed 6 bases and J shed 1 base, with 21 bases lying between them. The CDR3 contains 16 residues.

The chain employs TRBV4-1 and TRBJ2-2, with D possibly matching TRBD1 (5 bases). The ends were cut back, 0 bases at V and 8 bases at J, with 22 bases in the middle. Germline V gene sequence: CDR1 MGHRA, CDR2 YSYEKL. The CDR3 has 18 amino acids. CDR3 amino acids: CASSQETSHRMGHGELFF. In DNA, the CDR3 is TGCGCCAGCAGCCAAGAAACTTCCCACAGGATGGGTCATGGGGAGCTGTTTTTT.